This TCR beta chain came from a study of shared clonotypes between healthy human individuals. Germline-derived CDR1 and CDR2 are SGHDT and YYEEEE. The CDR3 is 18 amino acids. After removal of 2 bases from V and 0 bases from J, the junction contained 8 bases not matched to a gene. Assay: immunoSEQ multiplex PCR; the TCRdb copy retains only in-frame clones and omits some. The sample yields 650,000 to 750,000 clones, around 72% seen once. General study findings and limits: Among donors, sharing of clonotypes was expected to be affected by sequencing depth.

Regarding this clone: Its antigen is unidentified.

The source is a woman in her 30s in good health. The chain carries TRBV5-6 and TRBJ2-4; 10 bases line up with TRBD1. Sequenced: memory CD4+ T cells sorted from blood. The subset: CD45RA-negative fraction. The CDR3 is CASSFGQGGKVAKNIQYF. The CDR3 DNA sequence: TGTGCCAGCAGCTTTGGACAGGGGGGAAAAGTAGCCAAAAACATTCAGTACTTC.